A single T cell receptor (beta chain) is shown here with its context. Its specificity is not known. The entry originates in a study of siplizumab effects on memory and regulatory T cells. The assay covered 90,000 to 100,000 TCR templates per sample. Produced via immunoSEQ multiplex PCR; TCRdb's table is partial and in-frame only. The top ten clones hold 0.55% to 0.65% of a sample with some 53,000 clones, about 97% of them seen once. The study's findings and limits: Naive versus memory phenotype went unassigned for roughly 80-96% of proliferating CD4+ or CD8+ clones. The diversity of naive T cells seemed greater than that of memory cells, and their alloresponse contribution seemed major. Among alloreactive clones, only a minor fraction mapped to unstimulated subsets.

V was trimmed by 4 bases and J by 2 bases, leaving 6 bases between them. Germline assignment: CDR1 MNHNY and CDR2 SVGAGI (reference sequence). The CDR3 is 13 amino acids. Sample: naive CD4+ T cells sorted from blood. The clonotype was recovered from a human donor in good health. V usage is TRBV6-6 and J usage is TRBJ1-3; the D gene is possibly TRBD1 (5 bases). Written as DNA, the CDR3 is TGTGCCAGCAGTTCAGGGACTGGAAACACCATATATTTT. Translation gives CASSSGTGNTIYF.